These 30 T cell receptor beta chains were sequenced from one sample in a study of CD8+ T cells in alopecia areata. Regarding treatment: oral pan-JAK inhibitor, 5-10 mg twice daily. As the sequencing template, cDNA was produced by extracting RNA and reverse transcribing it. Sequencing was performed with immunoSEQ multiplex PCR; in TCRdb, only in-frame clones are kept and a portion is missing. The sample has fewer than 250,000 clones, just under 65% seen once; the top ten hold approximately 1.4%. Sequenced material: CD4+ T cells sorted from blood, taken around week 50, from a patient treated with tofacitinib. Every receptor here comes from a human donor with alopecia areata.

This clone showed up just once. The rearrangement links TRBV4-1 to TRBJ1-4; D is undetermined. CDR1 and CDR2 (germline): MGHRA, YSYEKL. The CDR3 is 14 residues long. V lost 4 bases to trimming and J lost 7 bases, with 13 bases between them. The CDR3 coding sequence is TGCGCCAGCAGCCCCCGCGAGGGCGGTGAAAAACTGTTTTTT. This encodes CASSPREGGEKLFF.

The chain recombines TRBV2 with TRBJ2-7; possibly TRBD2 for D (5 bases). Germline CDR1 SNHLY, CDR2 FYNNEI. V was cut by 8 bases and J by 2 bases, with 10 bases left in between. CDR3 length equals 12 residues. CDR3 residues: CASRTGTYEQYF. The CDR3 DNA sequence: TGTGCCAGCCGGACTGGGACCTACGAGCAGTACTTC.

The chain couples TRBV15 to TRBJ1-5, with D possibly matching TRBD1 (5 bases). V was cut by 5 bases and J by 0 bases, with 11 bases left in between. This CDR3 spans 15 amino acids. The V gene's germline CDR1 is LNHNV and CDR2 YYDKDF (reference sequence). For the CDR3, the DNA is TGTGCCACCAGCTCCGGGACGGATAGCAATCAGCCCCAGCATTTT. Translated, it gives CATSSGTDSNQPQHF. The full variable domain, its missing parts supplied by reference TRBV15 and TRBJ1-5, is DAMVIQNPRYQVTQFGKPVTLSCSQTLNHNVMYWYQQKSSQAPKLLFHYYDKDFNNEADTPDNFQSRRPNTSFCFLDIRSPGLGDTAMYLCATSSGTDSNQPQHFGDGTRLSIL.

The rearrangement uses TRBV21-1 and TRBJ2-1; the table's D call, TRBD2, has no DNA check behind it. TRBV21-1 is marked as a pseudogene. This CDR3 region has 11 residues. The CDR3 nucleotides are TGTGCCAGCAGCAAGAGAAATGAGCAGTTCTTC. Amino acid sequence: CASSKRNEQFF.

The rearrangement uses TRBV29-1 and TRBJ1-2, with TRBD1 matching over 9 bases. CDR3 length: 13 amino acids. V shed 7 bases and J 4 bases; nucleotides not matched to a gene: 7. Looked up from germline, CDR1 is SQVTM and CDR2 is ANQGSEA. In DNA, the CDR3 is TGCAGCGCCGGACAGGGGTCTCCCTATGGCTACACCTTC. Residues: CSAGQGSPYGYTF.

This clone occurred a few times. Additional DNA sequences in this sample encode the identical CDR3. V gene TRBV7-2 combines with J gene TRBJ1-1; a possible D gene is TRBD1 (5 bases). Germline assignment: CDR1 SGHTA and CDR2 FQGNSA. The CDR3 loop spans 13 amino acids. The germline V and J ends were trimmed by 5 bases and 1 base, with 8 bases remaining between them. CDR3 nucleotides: TGTGCCAGCAGCCCGGGGGGGAACACTGAAGCTTTCTTT. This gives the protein CASSPGGNTEAFF.

For the CDR3, the DNA is TGTGCCAGCAGCTGGGGGAGAACTGAAGCTTTCTTT. Translation: CASSWGRTEAFF. The chain carries TRBV5-6 and TRBJ1-1; D may be TRBD1 (5 bases). V gave up 3 bases and J gave up 5 bases, with 8 bases separating them. Germline V gene sequence: CDR1 SGHDT, CDR2 YYEEEE. The CDR3 runs to 12 residues.

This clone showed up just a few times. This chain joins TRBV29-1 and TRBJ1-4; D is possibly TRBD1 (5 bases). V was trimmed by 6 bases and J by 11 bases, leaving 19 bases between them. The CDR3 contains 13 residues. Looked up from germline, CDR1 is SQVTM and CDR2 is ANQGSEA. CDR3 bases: TGCAGCGTCTCTCCTGGACAAGGGTCGAAACTGTTTTTT. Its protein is CSVSPGQGSKLFF.

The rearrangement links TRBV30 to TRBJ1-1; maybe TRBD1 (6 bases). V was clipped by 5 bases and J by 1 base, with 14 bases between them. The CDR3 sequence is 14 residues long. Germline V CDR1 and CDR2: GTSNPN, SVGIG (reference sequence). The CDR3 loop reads CAWRSGGKNTEAFF. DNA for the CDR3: TGTGCCTGGCGGAGTGGGGGCAAGAACACTGAAGCTTTCTTT.

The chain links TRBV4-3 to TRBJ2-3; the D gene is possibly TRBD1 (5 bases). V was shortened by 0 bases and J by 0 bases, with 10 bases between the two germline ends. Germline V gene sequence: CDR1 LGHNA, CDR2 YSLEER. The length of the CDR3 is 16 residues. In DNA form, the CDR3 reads TGCGCCAGCAGCCAAGATGGGGCCGGGAGCACAGATACGCAGTATTTT. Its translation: CASSQDGAGSTDTQYF.

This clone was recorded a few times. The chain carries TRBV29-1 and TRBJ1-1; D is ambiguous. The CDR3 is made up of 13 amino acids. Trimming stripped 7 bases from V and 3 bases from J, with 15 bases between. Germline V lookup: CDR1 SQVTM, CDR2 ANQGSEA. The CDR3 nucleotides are TGCAGCGCCCGACTCGGGGTGGACACTGAAGCTTTCTTT. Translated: CSARLGVDTEAFF.

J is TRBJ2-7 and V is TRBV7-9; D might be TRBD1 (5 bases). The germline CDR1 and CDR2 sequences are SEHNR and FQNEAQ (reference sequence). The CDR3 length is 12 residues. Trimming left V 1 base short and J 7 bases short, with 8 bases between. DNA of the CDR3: TGTGCCAGCAGCTTAGTAGGGGATGAGCAGTACTTC. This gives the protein CASSLVGDEQYF.

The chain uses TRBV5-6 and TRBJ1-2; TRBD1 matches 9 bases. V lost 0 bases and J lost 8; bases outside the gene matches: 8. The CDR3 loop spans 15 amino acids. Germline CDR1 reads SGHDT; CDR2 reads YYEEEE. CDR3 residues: CASSLAPGTGRGYTF. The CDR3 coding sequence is TGTGCCAGCAGCTTGGCACCAGGGACAGGGAGAGGCTACACCTTC.

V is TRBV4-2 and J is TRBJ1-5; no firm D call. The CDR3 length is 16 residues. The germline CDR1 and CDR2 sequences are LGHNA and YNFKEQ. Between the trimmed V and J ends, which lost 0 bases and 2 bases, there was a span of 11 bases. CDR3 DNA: TGTGCCAGCAGCCAAGACGGCCAGCCTCGCAATCAGCCCCAGCATTTT. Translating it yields CASSQDGQPRNQPQHF.

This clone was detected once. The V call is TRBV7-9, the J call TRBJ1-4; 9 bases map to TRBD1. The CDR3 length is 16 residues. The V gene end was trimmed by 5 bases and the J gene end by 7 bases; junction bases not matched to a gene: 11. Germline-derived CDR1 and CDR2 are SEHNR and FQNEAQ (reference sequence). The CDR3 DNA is TGTGCCAGCAGCATCAGTGCGGGACAGGGAAGTGAAAAACTGTTTTTT. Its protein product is CASSISAGQGSEKLFF.

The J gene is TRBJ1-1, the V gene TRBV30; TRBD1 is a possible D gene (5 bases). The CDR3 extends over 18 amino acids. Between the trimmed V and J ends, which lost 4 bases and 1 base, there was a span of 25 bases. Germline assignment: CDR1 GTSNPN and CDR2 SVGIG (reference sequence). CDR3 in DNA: TGTGCCTGGACCCCCCTGGGGAGGGGCCATACGAAGAACACTGAAGCTTTCTTT. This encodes CAWTPLGRGHTKNTEAFF. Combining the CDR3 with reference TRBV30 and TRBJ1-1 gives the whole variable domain SQTIHQWPATLVQPVGSPLSLECTVEGTSNPNLYWYRQAAGRGLQLLFYSVGIGQISSEVPQNLSASRPQDRQFILSSKKLLLSDSGFYLCAWTPLGRGHTKNTEAFFGQGTRLTVV.

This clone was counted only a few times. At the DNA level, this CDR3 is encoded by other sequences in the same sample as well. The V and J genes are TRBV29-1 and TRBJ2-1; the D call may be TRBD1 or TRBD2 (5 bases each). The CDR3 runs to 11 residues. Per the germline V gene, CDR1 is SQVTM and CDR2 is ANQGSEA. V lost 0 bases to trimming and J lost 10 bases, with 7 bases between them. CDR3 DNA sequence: TGCAGCGTTGAAGAGAGGGACGAGCAGTTCTTC. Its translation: CSVEERDEQFF.

The CDR3 sequence is CSVEEGQGYYGYTF. CDR3 in DNA: TGCAGCGTTGAAGAGGGACAGGGGTACTATGGCTACACCTTC. This rearrangement joins TRBV29-1 to TRBJ1-2; 10 positions agree with TRBD1. The CDR3 has 14 amino acids. Germline V gene lookup returns CDR1 SQVTM and CDR2 ANQGSEA. J lost 3 bases, V lost 0 bases, and 1 base had no gene match.

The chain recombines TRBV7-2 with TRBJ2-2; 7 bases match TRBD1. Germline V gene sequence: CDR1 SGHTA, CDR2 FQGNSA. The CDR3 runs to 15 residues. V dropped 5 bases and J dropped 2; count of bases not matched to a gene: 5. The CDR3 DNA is TGTGCCAGCAGCCCGGGACAGCCTAACACCGGGGAGCTGTTTTTT. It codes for CASSPGQPNTGELFF. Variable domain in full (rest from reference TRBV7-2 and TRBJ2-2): GAGVSQSPSNKVTEKGKDVELRCDPISGHTALYWYRQSLGQGLEFLIYFQGNSAPDKSGLPSDRFSAERTGGSVSTLTIQRTQQEDSAVYLCASSPGQPNTGELFFGEGSRLTVL.

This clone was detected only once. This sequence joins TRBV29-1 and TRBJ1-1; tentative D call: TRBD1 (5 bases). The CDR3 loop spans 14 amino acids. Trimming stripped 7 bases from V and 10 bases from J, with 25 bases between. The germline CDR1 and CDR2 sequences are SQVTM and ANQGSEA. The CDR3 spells CSAGTAGILDGAFF. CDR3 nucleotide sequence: TGCAGCGCCGGGACGGCAGGGATATTGGATGGAGCTTTCTTT.

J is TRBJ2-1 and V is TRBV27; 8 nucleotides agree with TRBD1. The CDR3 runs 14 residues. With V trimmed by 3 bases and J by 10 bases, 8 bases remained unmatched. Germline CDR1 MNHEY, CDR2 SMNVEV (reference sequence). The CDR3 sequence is CASSFVVRTGEQFF. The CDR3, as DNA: TGTGCCAGCAGTTTTGTGGTCCGGACAGGGGAGCAGTTCTTC.

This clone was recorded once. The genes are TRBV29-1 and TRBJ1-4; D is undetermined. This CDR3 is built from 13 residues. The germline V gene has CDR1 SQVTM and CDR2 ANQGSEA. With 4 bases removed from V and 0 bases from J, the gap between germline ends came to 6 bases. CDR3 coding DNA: TGCAGCGTTGCCAGTGCAACTAATGAAAAACTGTTTTTT. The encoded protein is CSVASATNEKLFF.

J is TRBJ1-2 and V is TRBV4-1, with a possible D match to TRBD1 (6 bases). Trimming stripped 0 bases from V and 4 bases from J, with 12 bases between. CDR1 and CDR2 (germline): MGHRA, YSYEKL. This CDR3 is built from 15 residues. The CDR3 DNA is TGCGCCAGCAGCCAAGAGGACAGCCGGGCCTATGGCTACACCTTC. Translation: CASSQEDSRAYGYTF.

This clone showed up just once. The CDR3 bases are TGCGCCAGCAGCCCATCCCGGCCAGTAGGCACCGGGGAGCTGTTTTTT. Translated, it gives CASSPSRPVGTGELFF. This chain connects TRBV4-3 to TRBJ2-2; D uncertain. The CDR3 is made up of 16 amino acids. Per the germline V gene, CDR1 is LGHNA and CDR2 is YSLEER. Deletions cut 4 bases from V and 4 bases from J, with 16 bases between.

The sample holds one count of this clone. The CDR3 DNA sequence: TGTGCCAGCAGCCCGGGGATGAACACTGAAGCTTTCTTT. It encodes CASSPGMNTEAFF. The rearrangement uses TRBV7-2 and TRBJ1-1; no reliable D call. V was pared by 5 bases and J by 0 bases, with 7 bases between. The CDR3 contains 13 residues. Germline CDR1 reads SGHTA; CDR2 reads FQGNSA.

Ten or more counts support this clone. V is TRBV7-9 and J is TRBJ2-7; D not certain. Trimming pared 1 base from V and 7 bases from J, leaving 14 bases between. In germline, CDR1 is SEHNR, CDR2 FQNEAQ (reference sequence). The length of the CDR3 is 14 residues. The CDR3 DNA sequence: TGTGCCAGCAGCTTAGGAGGATCTGACCAAGAGCAGTACTTC. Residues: CASSLGGSDQEQYF.

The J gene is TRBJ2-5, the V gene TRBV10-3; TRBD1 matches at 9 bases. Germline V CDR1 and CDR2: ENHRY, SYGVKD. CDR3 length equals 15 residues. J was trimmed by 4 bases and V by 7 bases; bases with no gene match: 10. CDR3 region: CAINPGQGSGETQYF. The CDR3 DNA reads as TGTGCCATCAACCCGGGACAGGGTAGCGGAGAGACCCAGTACTTC.

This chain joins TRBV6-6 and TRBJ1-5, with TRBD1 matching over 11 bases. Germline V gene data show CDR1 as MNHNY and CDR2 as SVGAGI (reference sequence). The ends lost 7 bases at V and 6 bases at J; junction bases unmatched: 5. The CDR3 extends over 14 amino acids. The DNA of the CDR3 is TGTGCCAGCATCGGACAGGGGGCAGGTCAGCCCCAGCATTTT. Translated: CASIGQGAGQPQHF.

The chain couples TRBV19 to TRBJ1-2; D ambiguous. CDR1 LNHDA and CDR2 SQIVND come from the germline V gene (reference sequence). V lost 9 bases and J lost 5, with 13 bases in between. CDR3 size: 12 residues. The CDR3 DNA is TGTGCCAGCTCGCTCGCTGAATATGGCTACACCTTC. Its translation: CASSLAEYGYTF.

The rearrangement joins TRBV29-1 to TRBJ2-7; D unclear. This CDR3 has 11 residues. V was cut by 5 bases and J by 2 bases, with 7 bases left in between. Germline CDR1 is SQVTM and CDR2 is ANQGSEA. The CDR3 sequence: CSVQTAYEQYF. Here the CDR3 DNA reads TGCAGCGTTCAGACGGCCTACGAGCAGTACTTC.